This T cell receptor (beta chain) was sequenced for a study of blood T cells in healthy people across ages. General study findings and limits: Diversity of TCR beta per million T cells declined in a roughly linear way with age.

For the second PCR, which ran for about 6 to 11 cycles, a sample-barcoded 5' primer and a J-beta primer mix were used. Every cDNA was tagged by a template-switch adaptor with 12 random nucleotides. In TCRdb, the 5' RACE reads were re-called with MiXCR into one record per CDR3 protein. The data show fewer than 2,000,000 distinct CDR3 sequences, about 39% seen once. The CDR3 loop spans 16 amino acids. The germline CDR1 and CDR2 sequences are SGHRS and YFSETQ. With respect to this clonotype: Its antigen is unidentified. One junction end disagrees with the germline gene, perhaps due to a read error.

The sequenced sample consisted of blood. The chain is built from TRBV5-1 and TRBJ2-4; possibly TRBD1 for D (6 bases). The source of this sequence is a human donor in good health. CDR3 sequence: CASGLGQGNAKNIQYF. The CDR3 bases are TGCGCCAGCGGCTTGGGGCAGGGGAACGCCAAAAACATTCAGTACTTC.